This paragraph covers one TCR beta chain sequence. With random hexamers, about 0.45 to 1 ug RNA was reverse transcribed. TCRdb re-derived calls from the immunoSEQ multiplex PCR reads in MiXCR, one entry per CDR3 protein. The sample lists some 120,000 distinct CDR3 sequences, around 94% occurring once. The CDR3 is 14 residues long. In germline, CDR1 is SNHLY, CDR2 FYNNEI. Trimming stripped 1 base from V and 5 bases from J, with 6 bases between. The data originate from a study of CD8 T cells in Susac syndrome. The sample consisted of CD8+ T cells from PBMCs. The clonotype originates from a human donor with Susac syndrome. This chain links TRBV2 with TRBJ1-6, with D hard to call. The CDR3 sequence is CASSEVWDNSPLHF. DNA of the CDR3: TGTGCCAGCAGTGAAGTATGGGATAATTCACCCCTCCACTTT.